This T cell receptor (beta chain) was recorded in a study of OX40 agonist ivuxolimab in advanced cancers. Overall study: Patients with prior anti-PD-1, anti-PD-L1 or anti-CTLA-4 therapy were eligible; about 41% had some.

Clones were sequenced by immunoSEQ multiplex PCR, and TCRdb holds only the in-frame ones, with some missing. The sample shows about 110,000 clones, around 90% of them seen only once. Germline V gives CDR1 SNHLY, CDR2 FYNNEI. The trim removed 5 bases at V and 5 bases at J, leaving 7 bases unmatched. The CDR3 consists of 16 residues. The material was CD4+ or CD8+ T cells sorted from blood, obtained in a trial of the OX40 agonist ivuxolimab. The source is an adult with an advanced solid tumor such as melanoma, head and neck, liver or kidney cancer. V gene TRBV2 combines with J gene TRBJ2-3, with TRBD2 matching 13 bases. CDR3 DNA: TGTGCCAGCAGTCCTACTAGCGGGAGGGCTAGAGATACGCAGTATTTT. As protein: CASSPTSGRARDTQYF.